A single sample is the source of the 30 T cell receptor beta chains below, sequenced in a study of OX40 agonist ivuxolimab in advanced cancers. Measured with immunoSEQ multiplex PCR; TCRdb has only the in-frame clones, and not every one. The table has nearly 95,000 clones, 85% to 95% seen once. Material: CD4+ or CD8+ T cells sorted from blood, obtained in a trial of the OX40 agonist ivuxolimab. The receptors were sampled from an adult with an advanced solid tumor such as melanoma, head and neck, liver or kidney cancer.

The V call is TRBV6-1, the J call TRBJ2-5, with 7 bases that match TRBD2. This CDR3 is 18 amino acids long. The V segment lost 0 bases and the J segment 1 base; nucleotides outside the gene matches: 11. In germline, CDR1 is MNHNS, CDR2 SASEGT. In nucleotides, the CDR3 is TGTGCCAGCAGTGAAGCTATTTTTGCGGGAGTGCGCCAAGAGACCCAGTACTTC. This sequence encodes CASSEAIFAGVRQETQYF.

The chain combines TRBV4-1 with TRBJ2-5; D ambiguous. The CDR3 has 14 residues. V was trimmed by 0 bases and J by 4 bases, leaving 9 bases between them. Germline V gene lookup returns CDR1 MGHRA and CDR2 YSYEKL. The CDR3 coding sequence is TGCGCCAGCAGCCAAGACAGATCCTCAGAGACCCAGTACTTC. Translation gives CASSQDRSSETQYF.

For the CDR3, the DNA is TGTGCCAGCAGCGCATCCGGGACTAGTCGTGGGGAGCTGTTTTTT. Encoded protein: CASSASGTSRGELFF. The chain carries TRBV9 and TRBJ2-2, with 8 nucleotides matching TRBD2. The CDR3 sequence is 15 residues long. The junction had 9 bases not matched to a gene; V was cut back by 3 bases and J by 8 bases. Germline CDR1 SGDLS, CDR2 YYNGEE.

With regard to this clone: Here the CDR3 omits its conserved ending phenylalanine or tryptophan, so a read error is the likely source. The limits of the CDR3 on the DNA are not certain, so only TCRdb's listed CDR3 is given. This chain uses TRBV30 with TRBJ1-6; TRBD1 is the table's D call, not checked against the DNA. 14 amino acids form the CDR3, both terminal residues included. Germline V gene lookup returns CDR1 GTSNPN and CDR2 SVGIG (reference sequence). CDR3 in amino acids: CAWSMGAGGGTPPL.

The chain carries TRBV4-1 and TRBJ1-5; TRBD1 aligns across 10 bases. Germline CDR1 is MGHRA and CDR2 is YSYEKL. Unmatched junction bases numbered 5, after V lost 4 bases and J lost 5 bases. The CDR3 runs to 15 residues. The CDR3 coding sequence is TGCGCCAGCAGCCTAAGGGACAGGGGAGATCAGCCCCAGCATTTT. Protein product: CASSLRDRGDQPQHF.

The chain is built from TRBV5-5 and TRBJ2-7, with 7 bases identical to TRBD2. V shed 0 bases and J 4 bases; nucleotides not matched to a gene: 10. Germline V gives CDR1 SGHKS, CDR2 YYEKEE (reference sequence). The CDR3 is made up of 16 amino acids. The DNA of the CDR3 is TGTGCCAGCAGCTTGGCCCTGGGATCGGGGGGTTACGAGCAGTACTTC. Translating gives CASSLALGSGGYEQYF. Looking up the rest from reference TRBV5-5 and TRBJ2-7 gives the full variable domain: DAGVTQSPTHLIKTRGQQVTLRCSPISGHKSVSWYQQVLGQGPQFIFQYYEKEERGRGNFPDRFSARQFPNYSSELNVNALLLGDSALYLCASSLALGSGGYEQYFGPGTRLTVT.

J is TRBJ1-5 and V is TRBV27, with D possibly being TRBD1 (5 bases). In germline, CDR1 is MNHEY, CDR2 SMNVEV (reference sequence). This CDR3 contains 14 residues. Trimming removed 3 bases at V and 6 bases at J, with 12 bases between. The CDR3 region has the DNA TGTGCCAGCAGTTTGCGTGGGGCGGGTCAGCCCCAGCATTTT. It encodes CASSLRGAGQPQHF.

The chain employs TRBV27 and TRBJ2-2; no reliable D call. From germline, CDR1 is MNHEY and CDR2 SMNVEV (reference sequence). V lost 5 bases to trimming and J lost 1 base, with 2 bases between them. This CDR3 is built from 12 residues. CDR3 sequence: CASSQNTGELFF. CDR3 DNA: TGTGCCAGCAGTCAGAACACCGGGGAGCTGTTTTTT.

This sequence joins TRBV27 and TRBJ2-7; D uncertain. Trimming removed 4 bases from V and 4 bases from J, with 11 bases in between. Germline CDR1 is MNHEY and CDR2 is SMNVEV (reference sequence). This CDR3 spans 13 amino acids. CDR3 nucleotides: TGTGCCAGCAGTTATGGAGCGCGGTACGAGCAGTACTTC. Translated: CASSYGARYEQYF.

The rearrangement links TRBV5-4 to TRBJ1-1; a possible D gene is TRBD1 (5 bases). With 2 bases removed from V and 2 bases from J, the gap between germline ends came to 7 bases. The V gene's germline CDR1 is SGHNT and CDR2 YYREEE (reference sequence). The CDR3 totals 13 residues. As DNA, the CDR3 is TGTGCCAGCAGCTTTCAGGGAAACACTGAAGCTTTCTTT. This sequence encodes CASSFQGNTEAFF. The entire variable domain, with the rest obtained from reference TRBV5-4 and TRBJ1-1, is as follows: ETGVTQSPTHLIKTRGQQVTLRCSSQSGHNTVSWYQQALGQGPQFIFQYYREEENGRGNFPPRFSGLQFPNYSSELNVNALELDDSALYLCASSFQGNTEAFFGQGTRLTVV.

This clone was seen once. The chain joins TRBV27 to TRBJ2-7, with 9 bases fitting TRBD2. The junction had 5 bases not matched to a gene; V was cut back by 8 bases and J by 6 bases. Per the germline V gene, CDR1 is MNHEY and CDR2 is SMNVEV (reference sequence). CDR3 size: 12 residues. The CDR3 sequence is CASGRGGPEQYF. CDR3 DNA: TGTGCCAGCGGGCGGGGGGGCCCCGAGCAGTACTTC.

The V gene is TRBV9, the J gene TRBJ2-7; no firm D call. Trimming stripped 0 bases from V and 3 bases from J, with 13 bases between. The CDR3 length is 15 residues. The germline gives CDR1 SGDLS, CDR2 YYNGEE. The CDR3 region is CASSVVPAPRYEQYF. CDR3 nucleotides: TGTGCCAGCAGCGTAGTTCCGGCGCCCCGCTACGAGCAGTACTTC.

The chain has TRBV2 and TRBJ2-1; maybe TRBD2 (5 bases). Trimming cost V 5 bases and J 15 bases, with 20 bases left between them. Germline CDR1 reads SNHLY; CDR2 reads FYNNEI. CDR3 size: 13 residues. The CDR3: CASSPRSRDRSFF. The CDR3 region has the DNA TGTGCCAGCAGTCCTCGGTCACGGGATCGCTCGTTCTTC.

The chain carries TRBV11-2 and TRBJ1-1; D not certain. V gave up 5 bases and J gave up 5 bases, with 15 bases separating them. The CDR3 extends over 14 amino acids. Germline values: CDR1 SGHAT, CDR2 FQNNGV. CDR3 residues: CASSPQNKRTEAFF. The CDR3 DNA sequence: TGTGCCAGCAGCCCCCAGAATAAAAGGACTGAAGCTTTCTTT. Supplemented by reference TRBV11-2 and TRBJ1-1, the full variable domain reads EAGVAQSPRYKIIEKRQSVAFWCNPISGHATLYWYQQILGQGPKLLIQFQNNGVVDDSQLPKDRFSAERLKGVDSTLKIQPAKLEDSAVYLCASSPQNKRTEAFFGQGTRLTVV.

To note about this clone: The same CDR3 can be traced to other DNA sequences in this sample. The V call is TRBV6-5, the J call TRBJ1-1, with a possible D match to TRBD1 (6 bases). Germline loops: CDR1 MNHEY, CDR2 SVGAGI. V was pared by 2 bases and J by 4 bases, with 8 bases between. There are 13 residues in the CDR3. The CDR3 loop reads CASSYVGGTEAFF. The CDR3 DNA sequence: TGTGCCAGCAGTTACGTAGGGGGCACTGAAGCTTTCTTT.

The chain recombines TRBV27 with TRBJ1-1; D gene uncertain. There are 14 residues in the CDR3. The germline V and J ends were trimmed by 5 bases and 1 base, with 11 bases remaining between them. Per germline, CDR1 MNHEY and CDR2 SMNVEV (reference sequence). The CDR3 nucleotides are TGTGCCAGCAGTCCAGCAACGCGGAACACTGAAGCTTTCTTT. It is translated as CASSPATRNTEAFF.

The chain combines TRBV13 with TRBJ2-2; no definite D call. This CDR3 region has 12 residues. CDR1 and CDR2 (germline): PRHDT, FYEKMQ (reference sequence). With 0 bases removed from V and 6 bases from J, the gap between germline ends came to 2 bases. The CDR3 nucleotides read TGTGCCAGCAGCTTAGGGGCCGGGGAGCTGTTTTTT. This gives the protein CASSLGAGELFF.

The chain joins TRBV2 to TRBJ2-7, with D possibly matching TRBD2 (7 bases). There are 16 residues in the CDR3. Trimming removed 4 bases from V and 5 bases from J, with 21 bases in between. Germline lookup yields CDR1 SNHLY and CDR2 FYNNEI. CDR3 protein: CASSVGGGAANHEQYF. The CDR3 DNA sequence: TGTGCCAGCAGTGTAGGGGGGGGCGCGGCTAACCACGAGCAGTACTTC.

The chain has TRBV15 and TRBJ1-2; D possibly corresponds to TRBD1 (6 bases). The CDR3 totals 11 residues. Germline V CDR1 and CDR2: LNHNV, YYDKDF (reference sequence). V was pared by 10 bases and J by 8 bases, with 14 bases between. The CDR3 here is CAIFKGDGYTF. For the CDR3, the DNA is TGTGCCATCTTCAAGGGGGACGGCTACACCTTC.

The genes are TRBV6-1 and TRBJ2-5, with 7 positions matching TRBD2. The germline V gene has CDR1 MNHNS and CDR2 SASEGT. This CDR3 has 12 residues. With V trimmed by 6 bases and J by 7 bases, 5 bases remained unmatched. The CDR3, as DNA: TGTGCCAGCAGCAGGACTAGGGGGACCCAGTACTTC. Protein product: CASSRTRGTQYF.

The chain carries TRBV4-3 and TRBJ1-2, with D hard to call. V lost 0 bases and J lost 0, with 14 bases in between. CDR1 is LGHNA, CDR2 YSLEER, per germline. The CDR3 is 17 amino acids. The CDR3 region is CASSQDRGNSANYGYTF. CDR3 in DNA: TGCGCCAGCAGCCAAGATAGAGGGAACTCAGCTAACTATGGCTACACCTTC.

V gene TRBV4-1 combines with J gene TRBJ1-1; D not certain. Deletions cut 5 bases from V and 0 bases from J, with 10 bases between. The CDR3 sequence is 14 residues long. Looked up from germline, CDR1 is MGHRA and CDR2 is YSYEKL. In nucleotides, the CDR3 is TGCGCCAGCAGCGCCCTGGACCTGAACACTGAAGCTTTCTTT. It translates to CASSALDLNTEAFF.

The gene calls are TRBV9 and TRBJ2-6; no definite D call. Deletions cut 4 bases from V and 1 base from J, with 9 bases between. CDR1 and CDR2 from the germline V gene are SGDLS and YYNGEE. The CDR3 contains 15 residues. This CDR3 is CASSQGISGANVLTF. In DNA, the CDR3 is TGTGCCAGCAGCCAAGGGATTTCTGGGGCCAACGTCCTGACTTTC.

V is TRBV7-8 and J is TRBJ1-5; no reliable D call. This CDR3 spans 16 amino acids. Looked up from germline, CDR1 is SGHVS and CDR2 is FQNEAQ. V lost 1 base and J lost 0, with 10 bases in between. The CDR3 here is CASSLGYENSNQPQHF. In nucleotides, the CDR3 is TGTGCCAGCAGCTTAGGCTACGAGAATAGCAATCAGCCCCAGCATTTT.

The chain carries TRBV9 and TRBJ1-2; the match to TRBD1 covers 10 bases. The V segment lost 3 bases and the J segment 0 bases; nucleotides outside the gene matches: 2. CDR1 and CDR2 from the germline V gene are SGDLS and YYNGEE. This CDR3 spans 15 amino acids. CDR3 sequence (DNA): TGTGCCAGCAGCGCGGGACAGGGGCCTAACTATGGCTACACCTTC. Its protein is CASSAGQGPNYGYTF.

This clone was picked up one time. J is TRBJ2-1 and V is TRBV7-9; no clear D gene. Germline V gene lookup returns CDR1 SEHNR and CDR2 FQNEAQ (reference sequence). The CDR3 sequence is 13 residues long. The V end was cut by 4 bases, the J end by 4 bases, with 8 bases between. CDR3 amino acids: CASSSAPYNEQFF. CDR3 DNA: TGTGCCAGCAGCTCAGCTCCGTACAATGAGCAGTTCTTC.

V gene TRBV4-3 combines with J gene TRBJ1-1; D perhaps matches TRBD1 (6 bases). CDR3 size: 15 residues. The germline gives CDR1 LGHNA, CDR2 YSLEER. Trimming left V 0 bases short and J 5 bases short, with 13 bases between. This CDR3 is CASSQEWQGWTEAFF. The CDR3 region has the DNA TGCGCCAGCAGCCAAGAATGGCAGGGGTGGACTGAAGCTTTCTTT.

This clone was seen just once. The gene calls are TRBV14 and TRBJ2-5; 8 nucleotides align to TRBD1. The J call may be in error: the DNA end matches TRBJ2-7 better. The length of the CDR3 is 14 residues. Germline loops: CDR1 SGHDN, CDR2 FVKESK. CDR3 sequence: CASSQGTGAYEQYF. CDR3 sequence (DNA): TGTGCCAGCAGCCAGGGGACAGGAGCCTACGAGCAGTACTTC.

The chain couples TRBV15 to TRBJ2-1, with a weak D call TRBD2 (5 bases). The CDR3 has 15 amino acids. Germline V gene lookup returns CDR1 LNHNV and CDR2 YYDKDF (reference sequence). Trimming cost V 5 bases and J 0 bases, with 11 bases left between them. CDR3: CATSARRGSYNEQFF. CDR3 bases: TGTGCCACCAGCGCCCGTCGGGGCTCCTACAATGAGCAGTTCTTC.

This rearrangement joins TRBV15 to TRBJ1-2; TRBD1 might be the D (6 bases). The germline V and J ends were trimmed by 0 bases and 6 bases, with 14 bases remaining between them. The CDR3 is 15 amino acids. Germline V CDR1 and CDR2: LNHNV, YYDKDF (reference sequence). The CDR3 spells CATSRDGGQGHGYTF. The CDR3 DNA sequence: TGTGCCACCAGCAGAGATGGGGGGCAGGGGCATGGCTACACCTTC.